The 21 T cell receptor beta chains reported below all come from one sample, sequenced in a study of blood T cells in healthy people across ages. A second PCR of roughly 7 to 11 cycles used a sample-barcoded 5' primer and a J-beta primer mix. Via MiXCR, TCRdb re-called the 5' RACE reads, giving one row per CDR3 protein. The repertoire holds about 830,000 distinct CDR3 sequences, with approximately 67% as singletons. Sequencing was carried out using blood. The receptors here all came from a man aged 25 to 40 in good health.

The chain is built from TRBV4-3 and TRBJ1-5, with D possibly TRBD1 on 6 matching bases. The CDR3 is made up of 14 amino acids. Germline CDR1 and CDR2: LGHNA and YSLEER. V was trimmed by 5 bases and J by 3 bases, leaving 11 bases between them. CDR3 in amino acids: CASSSQGYNQPQHF. The CDR3 DNA reads as TGCGCCAGCAGCTCACAGGGATACAATCAGCCCCAGCATTTT.

This clonotype was detected a few times. A read error is possible here, since a much larger clone lies one base away. The chain recombines TRBV29-1 with TRBJ2-1; 8 nucleotides align to TRBD2. The DNA end is a closer match to TRBJ2-7, so the J assignment may be wrong. The length of the CDR3 is 14 residues. Germline V gene lookup returns CDR1 SQVTM and CDR2 ANQGSEA. The CDR3 reads CSTSGGVSYNEQYF. CDR3 sequence (DNA): TGCAGCACAAGCGGGGGAGTATCCTACAATGAGCAGTACTTC.

The chain carries TRBV20-1 and TRBJ2-1; no firm D call. This CDR3 is built from 14 residues. Germline lookup yields CDR1 DFQATT and CDR2 SNEGSKA (reference sequence). The V end was cut by 4 bases, the J end by 8 bases, with 18 bases between. CDR3 residues: CSANFGPLSDEQFF. DNA of the CDR3: TGCAGTGCTAATTTCGGGCCGCTTTCCGATGAGCAGTTCTTC.

V and J are TRBV6-1 and TRBJ2-1; TRBD2 agrees at 9 bases. Germline trimming cut 4 bases from V and 2 bases from J; bases unmatched to any gene: 6. The CDR3 totals 16 residues. Germline assignment: CDR1 MNHNS and CDR2 SASEGT. The CDR3 loop reads CASSVASGAPYNEQFF. The CDR3 DNA reads as TGTGCCAGCAGTGTTGCTAGCGGGGCCCCCTACAATGAGCAGTTCTTC.

This chain connects TRBV7-9 to TRBJ2-2; D remains ambiguous. The V end was cut by 6 bases, the J end by 1 base, with 12 bases between. Germline V gene data show CDR1 as SEHNR and CDR2 as FQNEAQ (reference sequence). This CDR3 contains 15 residues. CDR3 in amino acids: CASSMGSGNTGELFF. The CDR3 coding sequence is TGTGCCAGCAGTATGGGTTCCGGGAACACCGGGGAGCTGTTTTTT.

V gene TRBV27 combines with J gene TRBJ2-7; TRBD2 is a possible D gene (6 bases). The V gene lost 6 bases and the J gene lost 3 bases, with 18 bases spanning the gap. This CDR3 is 15 amino acids long. Germline V gives CDR1 MNHEY, CDR2 SMNVEV (reference sequence). The CDR3 is CASRMGGDAGYEQYF. The CDR3 nucleotides are TGTGCCAGCAGGATGGGCGGGGACGCTGGCTACGAGCAGTACTTC.

This clonotype was observed a handful of times. The V call is TRBV7-9, the J call TRBJ2-4; 10 nucleotides agree with TRBD1. Losses at the gene ends were 6 bases for V and 13 bases for J; bases not matched to a gene: 9. The CDR3 spans 13 residues. Looked up from germline, CDR1 is SEHNR and CDR2 is FQNEAQ (reference sequence). CDR3 coding DNA: TGTGCCAGCAGTTGGACAGGGGGTAGGGAGCAGTACTTC. Encoded protein: CASSWTGGREQYF.

This clonotype came up a few times. This chain uses TRBV7-8 with TRBJ1-2; TRBD1 might be the D (5 bases). Germline V gene data show CDR1 as SGHVS and CDR2 as FQNEAQ. The CDR3 loop spans 15 amino acids. The V gene lost 5 bases and the J gene lost 3 bases, with 16 bases spanning the gap. CDR3 sequence reads: CASSLRGTDDYGYTF. CDR3 DNA sequence: TGTGCCAGCAGCCTCCGTGGGACGGATGACTATGGCTACACCTTC.

The chain carries TRBV27 and TRBJ2-7, with D perhaps matching TRBD1 (6 bases). The CDR3 has 14 residues. CDR1 MNHEY and CDR2 SMNVEV come from the germline V gene (reference sequence). V shed 0 bases and J shed 5 bases, with 11 bases lying between them. CDR3 loop: CASSLSRGIHEQYF. The CDR3 nucleotides read TGTGCCAGCAGTTTATCCAGGGGTATCCACGAGCAGTACTTC.

V gene TRBV4-2 combines with J gene TRBJ1-1; TRBD1 matches at 7 bases. CDR3 length: 14 amino acids. Germline CDR1 LGHNA, CDR2 YNFKEQ. The V gene end was trimmed by 7 bases and the J gene end by 7 bases; junction bases not matched to a gene: 12. The CDR3 loop reads CASTYTVQGSEAFF. The CDR3 nucleotides read TGTGCCAGCACCTATACAGTACAGGGGAGTGAAGCTTTCTTT.

This chain uses TRBV20-1 with TRBJ2-1; 9 bases agree with TRBD2. Germline V gene data show CDR1 as DFQATT and CDR2 as SNEGSKA (reference sequence). The length of the CDR3 is 15 residues. Trimming cost V 3 bases and J 2 bases; bases outside gene matches: 5. The CDR3 is CSASGGGAPYNEQFF. Here the CDR3 DNA reads TGCAGTGCTAGCGGCGGGGGGGCGCCCTACAATGAGCAGTTCTTC.

The chain employs TRBV4-1 and TRBJ2-1, with TRBD2 identical over 11 bases. Germline CDR1 MGHRA, CDR2 YSYEKL. Germline trimming cut 1 base from V and 8 bases from J; bases unmatched to any gene: 4. The length of the CDR3 is 15 residues. The CDR3 bases are TGCGCCAGCAGCCAAGGACTAGCGGGGACCCATGAGCAGTTCTTC. Translated: CASSQGLAGTHEQFF.

The gene calls are TRBV5-6 and TRBJ1-5; TRBD1 agrees at 8 bases. Germline lookup yields CDR1 SGHDT and CDR2 YYEEEE. After removal of 4 bases from V and 3 bases from J, the junction contained 6 bases not matched to a gene. This CDR3 has 15 residues. The DNA of the CDR3 is TGTGCCAGCAGCGAAAGGACAGGGTTCAATCAGCCCCAGCATTTT. Translated, it gives CASSERTGFNQPQHF.

V gene TRBV15 combines with J gene TRBJ2-1, with D maybe TRBD2 (6 bases). The CDR3 has 16 residues. The V end was cut by 1 base, the J end by 4 bases, with 14 bases between. Per the germline V gene, CDR1 is LNHNV and CDR2 is YYDKDF (reference sequence). CDR3 DNA: TGTGCCACCAGCAGAGTGGAGGGAGTTTTGTACAATGAGCAGTTCTTC. Translated: CATSRVEGVLYNEQFF.

This clonotype was seen once. The chain recombines TRBV28 with TRBJ2-7, with D possibly matching TRBD2 (6 bases). Between the trimmed V and J ends, which lost 5 bases and 4 bases, there was a span of 15 bases. This CDR3 has 14 amino acids. Germline-derived CDR1 and CDR2 are MDHEN and SYDVKM. The CDR3 sequence: CASSGGAGRYEQYF. The CDR3 bases are TGTGCCAGCAGTGGAGGGGCAGGGAGGTACGAGCAGTACTTC.

This clonotype was counted a single time. The chain combines TRBV7-9 with TRBJ1-4, with TRBD1 matching 8 bases. V lost 5 bases, J lost 7 bases, and 6 bases stayed unmatched. The germline CDR1 and CDR2 sequences are SEHNR and FQNEAQ (reference sequence). The CDR3 totals 14 residues. CDR3 loop: CASSPGGQVEKLFF. As DNA, the CDR3 is TGTGCCAGCAGCCCAGGGGGACAGGTTGAAAAACTGTTTTTT. The full variable domain, rest sourced from reference TRBV7-9 and TRBJ1-4, is DTGVSQNPRHKITKRGQNVTFRCDPISEHNRLYWYRQTLGQGPEFLTYFQNEAQLEKSRLLSDRFSAERPKGSFSTLEIQRTEQGDSAMYLCASSPGGQVEKLFFGSGTQLSVL.

This chain uses TRBV24-1 with TRBJ2-5, with a possible D match to TRBD2 (5 bases). Trimming stripped 5 bases from V and 1 base from J, with 13 bases between. The CDR3 has 15 amino acids. Germline V gene data show CDR1 as KGHDR and CDR2 as SFDVKD. CDR3 coding DNA: TGTGCCACCAGTGGAAGCGGCGGGCCCCAAGAGACCCAGTACTTC. This sequence encodes CATSGSGGPQETQYF.

V usage is TRBV7-9 and J usage is TRBJ2-5; D unclear. The CDR3 consists of 15 residues. Deletions cut 4 bases from V and 5 bases from J, with 17 bases between. Germline V gene data show CDR1 as SEHNR and CDR2 as FQNEAQ (reference sequence). DNA of the CDR3: TGTGCCAGCAGCTCGAGTCCTCTTTCACCGGAGACCCAGTACTTC. It encodes CASSSSPLSPETQYF.

This clonotype was recorded a few times. The chain employs TRBV20-1 and TRBJ2-7; D call uncertain. V was clipped by 5 bases and J by 3 bases, with 20 bases between them. The CDR3 is made up of 15 amino acids. Looked up from germline, CDR1 is DFQATT and CDR2 is SNEGSKA (reference sequence). CDR3 loop: CSASFEAVSFYEQYF. In DNA, the CDR3 is TGCAGTGCTTCCTTTGAAGCAGTGTCCTTCTACGAGCAGTACTTC.

The V and J genes are TRBV7-2 and TRBJ2-7; possibly TRBD1 for D (6 bases). The germline CDR1 and CDR2 sequences are SGHTA and FQGNSA. Trimming pared 6 bases from V and 3 bases from J, leaving 15 bases between. This CDR3 contains 14 residues. CDR3 residues: CASRPGTTNYEQYF. The DNA of the CDR3 is TGTGCCAGCAGACCCGGGACAACCAACTACGAGCAGTACTTC.

The rearrangement uses TRBV4-3 and TRBJ2-4; 9 bases are shared with TRBD1. The J call could be wrong; TRBJ2-7 is a better fit for the DNA end. The CDR3 runs 14 residues. Germline CDR1 reads LGHNA; CDR2 reads YSLEER. The CDR3 region has the DNA TGCGCCAGCAGCCCATTGGGGACAGGGACCGAGCAGTACTTC. It is translated as CASSPLGTGTEQYF.